A single sample gave rise to the 8 T cell receptor beta chains below, sequenced in a study of identical twins. Using its own MiXCR run on the 5' RACE reads, TCRdb lists one record per CDR3 protein. The sample records roughly 700,000 distinct CDR3 sequences, over 8.5% being singletons. These same data were also listed under a study on yellow fever vaccine responses in identical twins.

Sequenced material: PBMCs. The receptors shown here come from a woman under 30 in good health.

This clonotype was counted a few times. The chain links TRBV15 to TRBJ1-2; the D gene is possibly TRBD1 (6 bases). The V gene's germline CDR1 is LNHNV and CDR2 YYDKDF (reference sequence). This CDR3 contains 14 residues. V shed 6 bases and J shed 3 bases, with 14 bases lying between them. In DNA form, the CDR3 reads TGTGCCACCAGTAAAGAGGGGGAGTACTATGGCTACACCTTC. Translating it yields CATSKEGEYYGYTF.

The chain joins TRBV12-3 or TRBV12-4 to TRBJ1-1; no clear D. Trimming shortened V by 7 bases and J by 10 bases, and 16 bases separated the two germline ends. This CDR3 spans 12 amino acids. The DNA of the CDR3 is TGTGCCAGCAATTCAGAGACACCGGGAGCTTTCTTT. Its translation is CASNSETPGAFF.

This clonotype was observed a few times. The genes are TRBV12-3 or TRBV12-4 and TRBJ2-1; 8 bases are shared with TRBD2. The CDR3 is 15 amino acids. Losses at the gene ends were 7 bases for V and 4 bases for J; bases not matched to a gene: 9. The CDR3 nucleotides are TGTGCCAGCATCTCAAAGCGGGAGTTGTACAATGAGCAGTTCTTC. It specifies CASISKRELYNEQFF.

The V and J genes are TRBV20-1 and TRBJ2-7; TRBD1 agrees at 10 bases. V was pared by 0 bases and J by 1 base, with 3 bases of the junction left unmatched. Germline V gives CDR1 DFQATT, CDR2 SNEGSKA (reference sequence). The CDR3 spans 15 residues. CDR3 amino acids: CSAREGQGRSYEQYF. The CDR3 coding sequence is TGCAGTGCTAGAGAGGGACAGGGGAGGTCCTACGAGCAGTACTTC.

J is TRBJ1-5 and V is TRBV6-5; D not certain. V lost 3 bases to trimming and J lost 1 base, with 7 bases between them. Looked up from germline, CDR1 is MNHEY and CDR2 is SVGAGI. The CDR3 sequence is 14 residues long. DNA for the CDR3: TGTGCCAGCAGTTATAATTGGAGCAATCAGCCCCAGCATTTT. This translates into CASSYNWSNQPQHF.

The chain recombines TRBV9 with TRBJ2-1; no clear D gene. The CDR3 covers 12 residues. Trimming left V 4 bases short and J 10 bases short, with 12 bases between. CDR1 is SGDLS and CDR2 is YYNGEE in the germline V gene. The CDR3 DNA sequence: TGTGCCAGCAGCCCTGGATCGGTGGAGCAGTTCTTC. Its translation is CASSPGSVEQFF.

This clonotype has at least ten counts. The chain has TRBV20-1 and TRBJ2-7, with unresolved D. The germline V gene encodes CDR1 DFQATT and CDR2 SNEGSKA (reference sequence). CDR3 length equals 11 residues. V lost 6 bases to trimming and J lost 2 bases, with 8 bases between them. This CDR3 reads CSAAVAYEQYF. DNA of the CDR3: TGCAGTGCGGCAGTGGCCTACGAGCAGTACTTC.

This clonotype has a count of ten or more. The J gene is TRBJ2-3, the V gene TRBV4-3; 10 nucleotides align to TRBD1. The ends lost 1 base at V and 4 bases at J; junction bases unmatched: 5. Germline V gene lookup returns CDR1 LGHNA and CDR2 YSLEER. CDR3 size: 16 residues. CDR3 in amino acids: CASSQAPTGGADTQYF. CDR3 nucleotide sequence: TGCGCCAGCAGCCAAGCTCCGACAGGGGGCGCAGATACGCAGTATTTT.